This T cell receptor beta chain was identified during a study of neurological immune-mediated disorders. Unsorted libraries used 2 million PBMCs kept at -80 degrees C. Germline-derived CDR1 and CDR2 are DFQATT and SNEGSKA (reference sequence). The CDR3 extends over 14 amino acids. V was cut by 4 bases and J by 0 bases, with 11 bases left in between. The authors made cDNA by 5'RACE with 10-nucleotide random UMIs. TCRdb independently ran MiXCR on the 5' RACE reads; one entry per CDR3 protein. The repertoire holds about 66,000 distinct CDR3 sequences, 4.5% seen once, with approximately 7% in the top ten. There are a few counts of this clonotype.

Material: PBMCs. The clonotype comes from a man aged 25 to 45 with multiple sclerosis. This sequence joins TRBV20-1 and TRBJ2-3; D is ambiguous. This CDR3 reads CSAMEPRSTDTQYF. The DNA of the CDR3 is TGCAGTGCTATGGAGCCCCGTAGCACAGATACGCAGTATTTT.